Detailed here is one TCR beta chain. Its antigen target is currently unknown. Base qualities are not provided; no much larger clone lies one nucleotide away. This specimen comes from a study of blood T cell repertoires in COVID-19 (TCRdb year 2020). About the full investigation: Samples from collaborators originated in the United States, Italy and Spain and spanned both the acute and convalescent phases of COVID-19. The prospective study material was composed of cDNA or gDNA derived from T cells, B-cell-depleted T cells, or PBMCs. Subjects who had been exposed to COVID-19, were actively infected with it, or had recovered from it provided the deeply sampled blood TCRbeta repertoires that made up the dataset. The repertoires were made available in a free public database intended to serve as a resource for research on the immune response to SARS-CoV-2. Samples came from the ongoing ImmuneRACE study (first 160 participants) plus 1,254 subjects from 6 global collaborators. The sample metadata nearly always contained a de-identified subject ID, COVID-19 status, age in years and sex. HLA class I and class II types, where available, came from metadata supplied by the sample provider rather than from assay-based typing.

V is reduced by 1 base and J by 6 bases, leaving a spacing of 15 bases between them. The CDR3 has 15 amino acids, counting the end cysteine and phenylalanine. This entry keeps only the CDR3 DNA: 45 bases, framed from base 1. CDR1 and CDR2 (KGHSH, LQKENI) derive from the germline V gene. TCRbeta CDR3 regions were amplified from genomic DNA using the immunoSEQ Assay, a bias-controlled multiplex PCR. On the authors' methods: The number of nucleated cells in each sample was estimated from the amplification of reference gene primers within the assay. Sequence reads were collapsed and filtered to measure the absolute abundance of every unique TCRbeta CDR3 rearrangement. For each sample, productive Simpson clonality was calculated as the square root of Simpson's diversity index over productive rearrangements. TCRdb took this table from immuneACCESS and kept in-frame rearrangements with V and J called. Such tables lack part of the clones; where checked against another copy, unresolved V genes explain under half of the gap, and the rest is unexplained. The V and J calls and clone size are taken from that table; D and trimming were inferred from the DNA. For this sample the table gives fewer than 150,000 clones, of which less than 85% were detected only once. The ten largest clones capture 1.5% to 2% of the sample.

Participants in the prospective study were aged roughly 18 to 100 years, lived in 24 United States geographic areas, and enrolled through a virtual design. Cohort assignment in the prospective study relied on participant-reported clinical history from a screening survey and a study questionnaire. Exposed participants were defined as having been in contact with someone with a PCR-confirmed or clinician-diagnosed COVID-19 case within 2 weeks of study entry. In the prospective study, whole blood, serum and a nasopharyngeal or oropharyngeal swab were collected from each participant by mobile phlebotomists. Additional blood draws and questionnaires over an approximately two-month period could optionally be provided by prospective study participants. Blood samples from the prospective study were shipped frozen or at room temperature prior to DNA extraction. General findings and caveats noted by the study authors: The amount of clinical and demographic metadata varied by source and participant and was provided uncurated.

The sequence joins TRBV18 to TRBJ1-2; TRBD1 is possibly the D segment (5 matching bases). Sequencing input: PBMCs or T cells enriched from blood (not recorded which). The sequence was obtained from a woman aged 18-29 years who had been exposed to COVID-19. The CDR3: CASSPRGVEEDGYTF. In nucleotides, the sequence is TGTGCCAGCTCACCACGGGGGGTGGAGGAGGATGGCTACACCTTC.